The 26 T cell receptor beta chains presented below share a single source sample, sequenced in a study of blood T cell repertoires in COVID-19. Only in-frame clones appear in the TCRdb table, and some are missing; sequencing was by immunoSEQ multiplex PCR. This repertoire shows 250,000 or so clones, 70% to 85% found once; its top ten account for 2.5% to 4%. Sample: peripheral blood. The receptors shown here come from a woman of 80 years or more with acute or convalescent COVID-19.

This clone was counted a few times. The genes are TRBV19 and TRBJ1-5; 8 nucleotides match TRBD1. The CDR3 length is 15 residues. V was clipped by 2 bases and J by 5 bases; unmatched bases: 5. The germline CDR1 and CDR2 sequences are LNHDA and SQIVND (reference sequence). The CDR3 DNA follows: TGTGCCAGTAGTATACTAGGGACAGGATATCAGCCCCAGCATTTT. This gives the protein CASSILGTGYQPQHF.

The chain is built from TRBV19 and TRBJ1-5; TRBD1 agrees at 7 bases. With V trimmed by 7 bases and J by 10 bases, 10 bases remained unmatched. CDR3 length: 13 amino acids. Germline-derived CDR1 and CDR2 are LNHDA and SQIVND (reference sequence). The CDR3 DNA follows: TGTGCCAGTACCTACAGGGGAGGAGGACCCCAGCATTTT. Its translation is CASTYRGGGPQHF. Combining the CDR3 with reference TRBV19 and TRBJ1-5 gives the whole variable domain DGGITQSPKYLFRKEGQNVTLSCEQNLNHDAMYWYRQDPGQGLRLIYYSQIVNDFQKGDIAEGYSVSREKKESFPLTVTSAQKNPTAFYLCASTYRGGGPQHFGDGTRLSIL.

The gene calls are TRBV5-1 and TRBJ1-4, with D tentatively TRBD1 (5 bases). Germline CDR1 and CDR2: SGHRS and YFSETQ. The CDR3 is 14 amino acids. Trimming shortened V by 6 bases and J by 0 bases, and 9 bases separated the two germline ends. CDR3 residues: CASTPGTTNEKLFF. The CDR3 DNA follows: TGCGCCAGCACCCCAGGGACAACTAATGAAAAACTGTTTTTT.

The DNA of the CDR3 is TGTGCCAGCAGCTGCAGGGCAGGTAAACTGATGAACACTGAAGCTTTCTTT. It codes for CASSCRAGKLMNTEAFF. The gene calls are TRBV21-1 and TRBJ1-1; the D segment call TRBD1 is taken from the table without a DNA check. TRBV21-1 is a pseudogene. This CDR3 region has 17 residues.

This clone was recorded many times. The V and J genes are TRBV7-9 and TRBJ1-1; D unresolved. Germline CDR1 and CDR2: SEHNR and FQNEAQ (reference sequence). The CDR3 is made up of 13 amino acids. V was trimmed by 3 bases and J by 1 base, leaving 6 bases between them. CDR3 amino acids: CASSFGWNTEAFF. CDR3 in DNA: TGTGCCAGCAGCTTCGGGTGGAACACTGAAGCTTTCTTT.

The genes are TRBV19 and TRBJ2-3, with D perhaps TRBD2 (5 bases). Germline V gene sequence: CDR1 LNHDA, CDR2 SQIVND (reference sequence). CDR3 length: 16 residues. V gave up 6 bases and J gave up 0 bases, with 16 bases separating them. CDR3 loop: CASRGRGGPSTDTQYF. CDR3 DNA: TGTGCCAGTAGAGGTCGCGGCGGGCCGAGCACAGATACGCAGTATTTT.

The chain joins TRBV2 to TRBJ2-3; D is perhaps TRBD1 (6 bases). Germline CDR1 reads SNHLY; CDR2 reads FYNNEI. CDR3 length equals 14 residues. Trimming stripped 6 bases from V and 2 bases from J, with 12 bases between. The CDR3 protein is CASSKDSPTDTQYF. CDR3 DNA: TGTGCCAGCAGCAAGGACAGCCCCACAGATACGCAGTATTTT. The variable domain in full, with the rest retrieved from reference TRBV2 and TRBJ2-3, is EPEVTQTPSHQVTQMGQEVILRCVPISNHLYFYWYRQILGQKVEFLVSFYNNEISEKSEIFDDQFSVERPDGSNFTLKIRSTKLEDSAMYFCASSKDSPTDTQYFGPGTRLTVL.

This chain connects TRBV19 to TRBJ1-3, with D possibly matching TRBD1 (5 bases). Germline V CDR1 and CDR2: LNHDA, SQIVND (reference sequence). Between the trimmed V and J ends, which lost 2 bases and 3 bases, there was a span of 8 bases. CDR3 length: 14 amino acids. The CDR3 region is CASSIQGFGNTIYF. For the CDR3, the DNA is TGTGCCAGTAGTATACAGGGTTTTGGAAACACCATATATTTT.

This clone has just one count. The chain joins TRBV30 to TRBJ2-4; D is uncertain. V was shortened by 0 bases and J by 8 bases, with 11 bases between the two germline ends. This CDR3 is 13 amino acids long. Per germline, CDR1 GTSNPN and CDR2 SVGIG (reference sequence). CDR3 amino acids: CAWSVWAQDIQYF. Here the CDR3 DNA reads TGTGCCTGGAGTGTTTGGGCTCAGGACATTCAGTACTTC.

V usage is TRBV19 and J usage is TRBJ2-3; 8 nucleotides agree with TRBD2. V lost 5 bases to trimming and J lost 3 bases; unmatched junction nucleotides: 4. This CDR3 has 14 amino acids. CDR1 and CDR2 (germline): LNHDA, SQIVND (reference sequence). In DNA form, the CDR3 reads TGTGCCAGTAGTCCGGGACTAGGTACAGATACGCAGTATTTT. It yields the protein CASSPGLGTDTQYF.

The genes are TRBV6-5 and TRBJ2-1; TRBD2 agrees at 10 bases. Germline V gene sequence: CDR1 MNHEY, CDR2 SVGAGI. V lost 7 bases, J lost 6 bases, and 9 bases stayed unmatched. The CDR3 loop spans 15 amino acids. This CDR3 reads CASKSSSGRVNEQFF. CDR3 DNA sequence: TGTGCCAGCAAATCTTCTAGCGGGAGAGTCAATGAGCAGTTCTTC.

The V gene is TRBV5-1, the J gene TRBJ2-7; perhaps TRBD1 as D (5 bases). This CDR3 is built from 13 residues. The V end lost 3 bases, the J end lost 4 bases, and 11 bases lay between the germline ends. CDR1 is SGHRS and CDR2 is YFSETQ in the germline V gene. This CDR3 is CASSSQAQYEQYF. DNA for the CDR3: TGCGCCAGCAGCTCACAGGCCCAATACGAGCAGTACTTC.

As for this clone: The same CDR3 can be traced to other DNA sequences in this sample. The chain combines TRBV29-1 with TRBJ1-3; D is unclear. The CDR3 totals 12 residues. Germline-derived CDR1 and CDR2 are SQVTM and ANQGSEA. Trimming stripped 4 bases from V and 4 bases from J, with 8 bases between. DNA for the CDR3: TGCAGCGTTGTCGGCGGGGGAAACACCATATATTTT. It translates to CSVVGGGNTIYF.

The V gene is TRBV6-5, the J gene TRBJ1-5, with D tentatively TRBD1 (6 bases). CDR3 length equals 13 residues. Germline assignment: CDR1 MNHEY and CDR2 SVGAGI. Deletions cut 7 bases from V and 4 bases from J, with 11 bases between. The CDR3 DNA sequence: TGTGCCAGCAAGCAGGGGAATAATCAGCCCCAGCATTTT. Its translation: CASKQGNNQPQHF.

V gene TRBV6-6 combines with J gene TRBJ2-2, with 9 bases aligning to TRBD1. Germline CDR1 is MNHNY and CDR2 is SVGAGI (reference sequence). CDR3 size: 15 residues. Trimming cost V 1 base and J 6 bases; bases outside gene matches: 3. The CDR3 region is CASSYYGTGSGELFF. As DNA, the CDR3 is TGTGCCAGCAGTTACTACGGGACAGGGTCCGGGGAGCTGTTTTTT.

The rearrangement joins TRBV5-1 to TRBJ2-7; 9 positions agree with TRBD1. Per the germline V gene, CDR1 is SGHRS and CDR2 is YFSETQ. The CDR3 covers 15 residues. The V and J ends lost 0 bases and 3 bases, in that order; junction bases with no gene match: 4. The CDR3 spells CASSLVTGGIYEQYF. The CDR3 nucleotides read TGCGCCAGCAGCTTGGTGACAGGGGGGATCTACGAGCAGTACTTC.

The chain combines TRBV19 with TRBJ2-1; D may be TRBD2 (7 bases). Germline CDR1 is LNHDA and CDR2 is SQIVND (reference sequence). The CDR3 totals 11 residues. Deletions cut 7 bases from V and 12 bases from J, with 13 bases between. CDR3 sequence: CASKGGLGQFF. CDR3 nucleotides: TGTGCCAGTAAGGGGGGGTTGGGGCAGTTCTTC.

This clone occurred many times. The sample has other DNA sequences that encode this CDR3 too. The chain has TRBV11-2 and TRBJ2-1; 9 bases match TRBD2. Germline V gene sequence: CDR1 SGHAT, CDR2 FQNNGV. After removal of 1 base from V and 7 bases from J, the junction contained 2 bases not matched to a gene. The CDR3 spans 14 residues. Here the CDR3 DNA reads TGTGCCAGCAGCTTAGGTAGCGGGGGTAATGAGCAGTTCTTC. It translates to CASSLGSGGNEQFF.

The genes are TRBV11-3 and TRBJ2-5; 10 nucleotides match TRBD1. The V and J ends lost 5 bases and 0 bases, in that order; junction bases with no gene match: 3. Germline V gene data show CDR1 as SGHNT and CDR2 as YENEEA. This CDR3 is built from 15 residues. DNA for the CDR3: TGTGCCAGCAGCGTCGGGACAGGGGACCAAGAGACCCAGTACTTC. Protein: CASSVGTGDQETQYF.

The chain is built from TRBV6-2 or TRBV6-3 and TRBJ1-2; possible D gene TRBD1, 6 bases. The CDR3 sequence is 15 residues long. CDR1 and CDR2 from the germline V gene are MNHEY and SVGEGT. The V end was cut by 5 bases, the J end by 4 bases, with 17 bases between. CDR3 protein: CASSLNGGQSYGYTF. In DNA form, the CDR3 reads TGTGCCAGCAGTCTCAACGGAGGACAGAGCTATGGCTACACCTTC.

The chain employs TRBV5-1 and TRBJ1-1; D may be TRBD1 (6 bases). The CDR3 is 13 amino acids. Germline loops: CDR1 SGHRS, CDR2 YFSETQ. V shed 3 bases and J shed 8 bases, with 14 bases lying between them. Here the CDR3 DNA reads TGCGCCAGCAGCTACTCAACAGGGTGGGAAGCTTTCTTT. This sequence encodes CASSYSTGWEAFF.

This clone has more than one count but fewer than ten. The CDR3 here is CASSPGRGARDYGYTF. The CDR3 nucleotides read TGTGCCAGCTCACCTGGGAGGGGGGCCCGGGACTATGGCTACACCTTC. The chain links TRBV18 to TRBJ1-2; the D gene is possibly TRBD1 (6 bases). The CDR3 totals 16 residues. V lost 3 bases to trimming and J lost 3 bases, with 17 bases between them. Germline assignment: CDR1 KGHSH and CDR2 LQKENI.

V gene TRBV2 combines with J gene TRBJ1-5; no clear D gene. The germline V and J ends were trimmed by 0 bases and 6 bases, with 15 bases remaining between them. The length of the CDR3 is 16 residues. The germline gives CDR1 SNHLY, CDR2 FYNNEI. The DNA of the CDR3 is TGTGCCAGCAGTGAAGCGGGGTCCCAACGGGGTCAGCCCCAGCATTTT. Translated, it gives CASSEAGSQRGQPQHF.

The CDR3 protein is CASSYGSVEGGSNVLTF. The CDR3 DNA sequence: TGTGCCAGCAGTTACGGTTCGGTAGAGGGAGGGTCCAACGTCCTGACTTTC. This sequence joins TRBV6-2 or TRBV6-3 and TRBJ2-6; 7 nucleotides align to TRBD2. CDR3 length: 17 amino acids. Trimming cost V 2 bases and J 8 bases; bases outside gene matches: 12. The germline V gene encodes CDR1 MNHEY and CDR2 SVGEGT.

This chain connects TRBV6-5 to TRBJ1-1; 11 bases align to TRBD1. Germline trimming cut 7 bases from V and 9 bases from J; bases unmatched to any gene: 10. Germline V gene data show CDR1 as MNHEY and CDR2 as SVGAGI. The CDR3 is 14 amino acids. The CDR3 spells CASTTGTGGLQAFF. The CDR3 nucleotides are TGTGCCAGCACAACCGGGACAGGGGGTTTGCAAGCTTTCTTT.

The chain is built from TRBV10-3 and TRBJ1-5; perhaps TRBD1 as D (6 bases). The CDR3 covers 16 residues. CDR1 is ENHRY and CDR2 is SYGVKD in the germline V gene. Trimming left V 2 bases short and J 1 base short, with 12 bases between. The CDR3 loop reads CAISETGQGSNQPQHF. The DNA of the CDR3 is TGTGCCATCAGTGAGACAGGGCAGGGCAGCAATCAGCCCCAGCATTTT.